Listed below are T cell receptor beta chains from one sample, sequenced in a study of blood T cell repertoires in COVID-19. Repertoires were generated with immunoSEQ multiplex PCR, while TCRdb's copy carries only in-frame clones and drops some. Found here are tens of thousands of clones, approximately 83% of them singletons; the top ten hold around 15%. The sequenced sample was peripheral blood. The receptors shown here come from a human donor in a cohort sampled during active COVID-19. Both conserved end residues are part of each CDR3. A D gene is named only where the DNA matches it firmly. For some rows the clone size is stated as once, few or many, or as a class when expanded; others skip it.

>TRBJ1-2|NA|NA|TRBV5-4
TGTGCCAGCAGCTTAGACGGGGGGAACTATGGCTACACCTTC
CASSLDGGNYGYTF
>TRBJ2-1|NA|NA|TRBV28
TGTGCCAGCAGCCCTGTGGGGGCGTACAATGAGCAGTTCTTC
CASSPVGAYNEQFF
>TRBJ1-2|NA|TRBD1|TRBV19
TGTGCCAGTAGTATGCCCCCCGGGACAGGGCCAAACTATGGCTACACCTTC
CASSMPPGTGPNYGYTF
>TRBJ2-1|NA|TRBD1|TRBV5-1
TGCGCCAGCAGCAAGGACGGGTCCGGACAGGGTGTTTCCTACAATGAGCAGTTCTTC
CASSKDGSGQGVSYNEQFF
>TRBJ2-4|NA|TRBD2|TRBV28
TGTGCCAGCAGTCACCTACTAGCGGGAGGACCAAACGCGGCCAAAAACATTCAGTACTTC
CASSHLLAGGPNAAKNIQYF
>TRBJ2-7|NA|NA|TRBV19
TGTGCCAGTAGCCTGTGGGGGACACCATCCTACGAGCAGTACTTC
CASSLWGTPSYEQYF
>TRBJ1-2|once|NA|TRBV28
TGTGCCAGCAGTTTAAGTCACTCCTATGGCTACACCTTC
CASSLSHSYGYTF
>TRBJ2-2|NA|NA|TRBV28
TGTGCCAGCAGTTTAATCCCCAGGGACACCGGGGAGCTGTTTTTT
CASSLIPRDTGELFF
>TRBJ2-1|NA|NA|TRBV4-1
TGCGCCAGCAGCTCCACTACCTACAATGAGCAGTTCTTC
CASSSTTYNEQFF
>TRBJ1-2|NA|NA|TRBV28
TGTGCCAGCGACGGACAGAATTATGGCTACACCTTC
CASDGQNYGYTF
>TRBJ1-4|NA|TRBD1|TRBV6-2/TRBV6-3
TGTGCCAGCAGTAGACAGGGTGGCTTTAGTTCGGCAACTAATGAAAAACTGTTTTTT
CASSRQGGFSSATNEKLFF
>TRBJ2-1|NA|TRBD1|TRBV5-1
TGCGCCAGCACCGACAGGGACTCCTACAATGAGCAGTTCTTC
CASTDRDSYNEQFF
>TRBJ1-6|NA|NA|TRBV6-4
TGTGCCAGCAGTGACTCTTGGGGCAGGAATTCACCCCTCCACTTT
CASSDSWGRNSPLHF
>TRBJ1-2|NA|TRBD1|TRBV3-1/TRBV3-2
TGTGCCAGCAGCCGCCGACAGGGGGAAAATTATGGCTACACCTTC
CASSRRQGENYGYTF
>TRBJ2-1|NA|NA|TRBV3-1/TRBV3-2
TGTGCCAGCAGCACTACTCCTGGCAATGAGCAGTTCTTC
CASSTTPGNEQFF
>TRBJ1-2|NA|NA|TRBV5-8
TGTGCCAGCAGCGACATTTCCGGGGTCTATGGCTACACCTTC
CASSDISGVYGYTF
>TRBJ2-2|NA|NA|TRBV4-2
TGTGCCAGCAGCCAGGGGAGCGCGAACACCGGGGAGCTGTTTTTT
CASSQGSANTGELFF
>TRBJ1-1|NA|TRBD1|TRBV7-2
TGTGCCAGCAGCTACGACGACAGGGGGAACACTGAAGCTTTCTTT
CASSYDDRGNTEAFF
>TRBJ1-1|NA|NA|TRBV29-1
TGCAGCGTTGATTTGGGGACTCCTGAAGCTTTCTTT
CSVDLGTPEAFF
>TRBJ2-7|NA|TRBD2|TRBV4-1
TGCGCCAGCAGCCAAGACAGGACTAGCGGGTGGTACGAGCAGTACTTC
CASSQDRTSGWYEQYF
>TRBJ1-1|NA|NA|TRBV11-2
TGTGCCAGCAGCCCCCATCCGAACACTGAAGCTTTCTTT
CASSPHPNTEAFF
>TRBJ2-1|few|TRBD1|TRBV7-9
TGTGCCAGCAGCTTAACGCCGGGGGACAGGAGAGCCTACAATGAGCAGTTCTTC
CASSLTPGDRRAYNEQFF
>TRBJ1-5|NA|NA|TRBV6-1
TGTGCCAGCAGTGAAAACTGGGCCCTCAATCAGCCCCAGCATTTT
CASSENWALNQPQHF
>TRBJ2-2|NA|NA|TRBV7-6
TGTGCCAGCAGCTATAGTACCGGGGAGCTGTTTTTT
CASSYSTGELFF
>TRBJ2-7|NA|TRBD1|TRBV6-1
TGTGCCAGCAGTTCATCGGGACAGGGCTACGAGCAGTACTTC
CASSSSGQGYEQYF
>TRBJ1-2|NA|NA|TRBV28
TGTGCCAGCAGTTTTGCCCTCGGTCAAGACTATGGCTACACCTTC
CASSFALGQDYGYTF
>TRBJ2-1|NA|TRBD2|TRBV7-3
TGTGCCAGCAGCTTATCTGGGACTAGGGGCAATGAGCAGTTCTTC
CASSLSGTRGNEQFF
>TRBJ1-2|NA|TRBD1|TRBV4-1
TGCGCCAGCAGCCTCCTCCCGGGACAGGGCCTATGGGGCTACACCTTC
CASSLLPGQGLWGYTF
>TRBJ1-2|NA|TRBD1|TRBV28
TGTGCCAGCAGTCCACCGGGACAGGGGAACTATGGCTACACCTTC
CASSPPGQGNYGYTF
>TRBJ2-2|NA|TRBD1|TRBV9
TGTGCCAGCAGCGTCGGGACAGGGTCCACCGGGGAGCTGTTTTTT
CASSVGTGSTGELFF
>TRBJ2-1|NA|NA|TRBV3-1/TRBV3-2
TGTGCCAGCAGCCAAAGGGCGGGTCACAATGAGCAGTTCTTC
CASSQRAGHNEQFF
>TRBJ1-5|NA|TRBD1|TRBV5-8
TGTGCCAGCAGCTTGCCAGGGGGATATCAGCCCCAGCATTTT
CASSLPGGYQPQHF
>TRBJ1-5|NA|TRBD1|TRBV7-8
TGTGCCAGCAGCTTGAGACAGGGACAGCCCCAGCATTTT
CASSLRQGQPQHF
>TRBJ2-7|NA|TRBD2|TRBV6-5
TGTGCCAGCAGCTCCGCGGGCGGGAGTTTGTACGAGCAGTACTTC
CASSSAGGSLYEQYF
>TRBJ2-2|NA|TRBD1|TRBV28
TGTGCCAGCAGACTGTACAGGGGAGGGGAGCTGTTTTTT
CASRLYRGGELFF
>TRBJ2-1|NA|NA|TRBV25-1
TGTGCCAGTAGAGGTAGCTCCTACAATGAGCAGTTCTTC
CASRGSSYNEQFF
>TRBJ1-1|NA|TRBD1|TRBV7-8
TGTGCCAGCAGCATTCGACAGGGCCGAGGTACTGAAGCTTTCTTT
CASSIRQGRGTEAFF
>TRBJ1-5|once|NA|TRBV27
TGTGCCAGCAGTTTAACAGGAAGTCAGCCCCAGCATTTT
CASSLTGSQPQHF
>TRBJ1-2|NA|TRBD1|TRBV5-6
TGTGCCAGCAGCCCACAGGGGGCAGGAGGCTACACCTTC
CASSPQGAGGYTF
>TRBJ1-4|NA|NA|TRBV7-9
TGTGCCAGCCGGATCGGAGATAATGAAAAACTGTTTTTT
CASRIGDNEKLFF
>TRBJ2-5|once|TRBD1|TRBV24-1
TGTGCCACCAGTGATGCCGGGACAGGTAAAGAGACCCAGTACTTC
CATSDAGTGKETQYF
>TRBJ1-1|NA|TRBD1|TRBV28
TGTGCCAGCAGACCCCACAGGGGAAAGATGAACACTGAAGCTTTCTTT
CASRPHRGKMNTEAFF
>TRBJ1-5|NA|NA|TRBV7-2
TGTGCCAGCAGCTCCGGGTATAGCAATCAGCCCCAGCATTTT
CASSSGYSNQPQHF
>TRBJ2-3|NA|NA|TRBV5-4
TGTGCCAGCAGCTCGAGGGCTGGGGGCGCAGTAATCACAGATACGCAGTATTTT
CASSSRAGGAVITDTQYF
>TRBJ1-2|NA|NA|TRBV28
TGTGCCAGCAGTCCAAGTCATTCCCGGACAAACTATGGCTACACCTTC
CASSPSHSRTNYGYTF
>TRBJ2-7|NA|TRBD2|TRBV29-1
TGCAGCGTCGAAGTCTGGCGGGAGGGCCGCGAGCAGTACTTC
CSVEVWREGREQYF
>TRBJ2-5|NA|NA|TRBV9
TGTGCCAGCAGCGTAGAAGGACTTGGGCTTGGGTTGGAAGAGACCCAGTACTTC
CASSVEGLGLGLEETQYF
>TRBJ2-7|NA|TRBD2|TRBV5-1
TGCGCCAGCAGCACCGCCCCGGGACTAGCGTACGAGCAGTACTTC
CASSTAPGLAYEQYF
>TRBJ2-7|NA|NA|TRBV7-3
TGTGCCAGCAGCTTAAGTTCAGGGGGGTCATCCGAGCAGTACTTC
CASSLSSGGSSEQYF
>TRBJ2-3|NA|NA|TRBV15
TGTGCCACCTCGATAGGTAACAGTTTCACAGATACGCAGTATTTT
CATSIGNSFTDTQYF
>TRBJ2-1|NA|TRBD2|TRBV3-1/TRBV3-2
TGTGCCAGCAGCCCCTCAGCGGGGAGCTCCTACAATGAGCAGTTCTTC
CASSPSAGSSYNEQFF
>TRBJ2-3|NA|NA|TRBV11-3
TGTGCCAGCAGCTTTCTTGCCGGGGGCACAGATACGCAGTATTTT
CASSFLAGGTDTQYF
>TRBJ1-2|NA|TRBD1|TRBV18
TGTGCCAGCTCACATGCAGGGGGCAATGGCTACACCTTC
CASSHAGGNGYTF
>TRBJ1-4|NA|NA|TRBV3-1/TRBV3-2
TGTGCCAGCAGCCTAATCGCCGGGATCTCGAACGAAAAACTGTTTTTT
CASSLIAGISNEKLFF
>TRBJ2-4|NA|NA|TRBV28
TGTGCCAGCAGTTGTGGTGGTCAAGAGATCATTCAGTACTTC
CASSCGGQEIIQYF
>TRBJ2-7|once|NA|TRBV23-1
TGCGCCAGCAGTCACGATGACAGGACGGCGAGCGAGCAGTACTTC
CASSHDDRTASEQYF
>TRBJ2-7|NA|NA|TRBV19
TGTGCCAGTAGTATATGTAGGACTCCAAAATTC
CASSICRTPKF
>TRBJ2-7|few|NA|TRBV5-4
TGTGCCAGCAGTGGGACGGGAGACTCCTACGAGCAGTACTTC
CASSGTGDSYEQYF
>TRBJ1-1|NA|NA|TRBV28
TGTGCCAGCAGACAGCCTGGACACCGTGAAGCTTTCTTT
CASRQPGHREAFF
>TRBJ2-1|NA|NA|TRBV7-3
TGTGCCAGCAGCTTACAAGGGACTCTACTAAGCTCCTACAATGAGCAGTTCTTC
CASSLQGTLLSSYNEQFF